This T cell receptor (beta chain) was profiled in a study of cytomegalovirus exposure and HLA in healthy donors. The CDR3 covers 13 residues. From germline, CDR1 is SGHRS and CDR2 YFSETQ. Amplification used 60 Vbeta primers and 13 Jbeta primers. The data were produced by immunoSEQ multiplex PCR, yet TCRdb's version contains in-frame clones alone and is incomplete. Of about 180,000 clones listed, 79% are singletons. This cohort consisted of healthy bone marrow donors. The receptor's source is a woman aged 35 to 49 in good health and CMV-seronegative. The gene calls are TRBV5-1 and TRBJ2-5; 9 bases map to TRBD2. The last part of the DNA fits TRBJ2-7 better; the J call may be wrong. Sequenced: PBMCs. CDR3 in DNA: TGCGCCAGCAGGGCTAGCGGGGCCTACGAGCAGTACTTC. This translates into CASRASGAYEQYF.